These 3 T cell receptor beta chains were sequenced from one sample in a study of blood T cells in healthy people across ages. Primed by a sample-barcoded 5' primer and a J-beta primer mix, a second PCR proceeded for about 6 to 12 cycles. TCRdb reprocessed the 5' RACE reads with MiXCR, giving one entry per CDR3 protein. There are roughly 1.6 million distinct CDR3 sequences in the sample; 30% to 35% occur only once, and roughly 10% lies in the top ten. Sequencing was carried out using blood. These receptors all stem from a woman aged 25-40 years in good health.

This clonotype was counted many times. The chain joins TRBV7-3 to TRBJ2-1; 7 bases line up with TRBD1. Germline values: CDR1 SGHTA, CDR2 FQGTGA. Trimming cost V 6 bases and J 1 base; bases outside gene matches: 3. The CDR3 totals 14 residues. CDR3 bases: TGTGCCAGCAGTCAGACAGGGTCCTACAATGAGCAGTTCTTC. It yields the protein CASSQTGSYNEQFF.

This sequence joins TRBV15 and TRBJ1-2; D is unresolved. Germline assignment: CDR1 LNHNV and CDR2 YYDKDF (reference sequence). The CDR3 runs 13 residues. The germline V and J ends were trimmed by 5 bases and 8 bases, with 15 bases remaining between them. CDR3 sequence (DNA): TGTGCCACCAGCCCACCTGGGGTCCTGGGCTACACCTTC. It encodes CATSPPGVLGYTF.

The V gene is TRBV6-6, the J gene TRBJ2-5; 14 nucleotides line up with TRBD2. The V segment lost 5 bases and the J segment 5 bases; nucleotides outside the gene matches: 10. Germline assignment: CDR1 MNHNY and CDR2 SVGAGI (reference sequence). CDR3 length: 17 residues. Written as DNA, the CDR3 is TGTGCCAGCAGTACCTCCGGGACTAGCGGGAGTACGGAGACCCAGTACTTC. Residues: CASSTSGTSGSTETQYF.